These 20 T cell receptor beta chains came from one sample sequenced in a study of high-grade serous ovarian cancer treatment subgroups. The tumor samples were collected prior to definitive surgery or chemotherapy. Only in-frame clones appear in the TCRdb table, and some are missing; sequencing was by immunoSEQ multiplex PCR. This sample yields around 2,700 clones, of which roughly four fifths are seen a single time; approximately 8.9% belongs to the top ten. The sample consisted of tumor tissue. These TCRs come from a human donor with high-grade serous ovarian cancer.

The V and J genes are TRBV5-5 and TRBJ1-2; 8 bases are shared with TRBD1. Looked up from germline, CDR1 is SGHKS and CDR2 is YYEKEE (reference sequence). The length of the CDR3 is 14 residues. The V segment lost 5 bases and the J segment 3 bases; nucleotides outside the gene matches: 6. CDR3 amino acids: CASRLQGVDYGYTF. As DNA, the CDR3 is TGTGCCAGCAGGTTACAGGGGGTTGACTATGGCTACACCTTC.

The gene calls are TRBV28 and TRBJ1-6, with TRBD1 identical over 9 bases. This CDR3 comprises 15 residues. Germline V gives CDR1 MDHEN, CDR2 SYDVKM. With 6 bases clipped from V and 8 bases from J, the junction kept 8 bases outside the gene matches. CDR3 sequence reads: CASSLLWDRDSPLHF. The CDR3 DNA reads TGTGCCAGCAGCTTGCTTTGGGACAGGGATTCACCCCTCCACTTT.

The rearrangement joins TRBV4-1 to TRBJ2-3, with D possibly matching TRBD1 (6 bases). Germline CDR1 reads MGHRA; CDR2 reads YSYEKL. The CDR3 has 15 residues. V lost 4 bases, J lost 3 bases, and 14 bases lay in between. The CDR3 DNA reads TGCGCCAGCAGCCCCCGGACAGTGACTACAGATACGCAGTATTTT. It specifies CASSPRTVTTDTQYF.

The CDR3 region has the DNA TGTGCCAGCATAGGGGGCGGGGGTTACAATGAGCAGTTCTTC. It encodes CASIGGGGYNEQFF. The gene calls are TRBV28 and TRBJ2-1; D may match TRBD1 or TRBD2 (7 bases each). The germline V gene has CDR1 MDHEN and CDR2 SYDVKM. The CDR3 is made up of 14 amino acids. V gave up 7 bases and J gave up 4 bases, with 14 bases separating them. Together with reference TRBV28 and TRBJ2-1, the CDR3 gives the full variable domain: DVKVTQSSRYLVKRTGEKVFLECVQDMDHENMFWYRQDPGLGLRLIYFSYDVKMKEKGDIPEGYSVSREKKERFSLILESASTNQTSMYLCASIGGGGYNEQFFGPGTRLTVL.

The chain joins TRBV10-3 to TRBJ2-7; TRBD1 agrees at 9 bases. This CDR3 is 13 amino acids long. The junction had 10 bases not matched to a gene; V was cut back by 10 bases and J by 6 bases. Germline loops: CDR1 ENHRY, CDR2 SYGVKD. CDR3 loop: CANGPGQGLEQYF. CDR3 sequence (DNA): TGTGCCAACGGACCGGGACAGGGCCTCGAGCAGTACTTC.

This clone turned up a few times. The genes are TRBV30 and TRBJ2-2; D is possibly TRBD2 (5 bases). Trimming removed 2 bases from V and 6 bases from J, with 10 bases in between. Germline loops: CDR1 GTSNPN, CDR2 SVGIG (reference sequence). The CDR3 extends over 13 amino acids. The DNA for the CDR3 is TGTGCCTGGAGTCGTCTAGCCCCCGGGGAGCTGTTTTTT. Amino acid sequence: CAWSRLAPGELFF.

This clone appeared once. The V gene is TRBV11-3, the J gene TRBJ2-1; 11 bases match TRBD2. In germline, CDR1 is SGHNT, CDR2 YENEEA. After removal of 3 bases from V and 5 bases from J, the junction contained 9 bases not matched to a gene. The CDR3 is made up of 17 amino acids. CDR3 DNA: TGTGCCAGCAGCTTTCGCGGGACTAGCGGAGGGAACAATGAGCAGTTCTTC. This codes for CASSFRGTSGGNNEQFF.

The chain combines TRBV10-3 with TRBJ2-1, with D uncertain. The CDR3 extends over 14 amino acids. CDR1 is ENHRY, CDR2 SYGVKD, per germline. Trimming took off 8 bases at V and 9 bases at J, with 20 bases between the two ends. CDR3 DNA sequence: TGTGCCATCGGCCCAAGCCAGGAGTCTGGTGAGCAGTTCTTC. Protein sequence: CAIGPSQESGEQFF.

This clone was found once. The chain carries TRBV7-9 and TRBJ2-5; the D gene is possibly TRBD1 (6 bases). Germline V gene lookup returns CDR1 SEHNR and CDR2 FQNEAQ (reference sequence). V was cut by 2 bases and J by 2 bases, with 9 bases left in between. The CDR3 runs to 14 residues. The CDR3 DNA sequence: TGTGCCAGCAGCTTAACAGGGTCGCAAGAGACCCAGTACTTC. This encodes CASSLTGSQETQYF.

The chain joins TRBV28 to TRBJ2-7; D call uncertain. Germline CDR1 is MDHEN and CDR2 is SYDVKM. This CDR3 is built from 14 residues. V was trimmed by 5 bases and J by 7 bases, leaving 18 bases between them. CDR3 DNA sequence: TGTGCCAGCAGTGTGAGTAGCACCCCCTTGGAGCAGTACTTC. Translated: CASSVSSTPLEQYF.

J is TRBJ1-4 and V is TRBV6-1, with D tentatively TRBD1 (6 bases). V lost 8 bases to trimming and J lost 5 bases, with 12 bases between them. The CDR3 extends over 13 amino acids. Germline CDR1 reads MNHNS; CDR2 reads SASEGT. The CDR3 DNA is TGTGCCAGCCGGGCGGGGGGCAATGAAAAACTGTTTTTT. Amino acid sequence: CASRAGGNEKLFF.

This clone has just one count. The J gene is TRBJ2-4, the V gene TRBV2; D is possibly TRBD1 (6 bases). Germline assignment: CDR1 SNHLY and CDR2 FYNNEI. CDR3 length: 13 residues. Trimming took 3 bases from V and 8 from J, leaving 11 bases between them. CDR3 region: CASSDRGFDIQYF. In DNA form, the CDR3 reads TGTGCCAGCAGTGACAGGGGATTTGACATTCAGTACTTC.

This chain joins TRBV6-6 and TRBJ1-1; a weak D match, TRBD1 (5 bases). V dropped 7 bases and J dropped 10 bases, with 13 bases sitting between them. Germline V gene data show CDR1 as MNHNY and CDR2 as SVGAGI (reference sequence). CDR3 size: 11 residues. CDR3 protein: CASTDGRGAFF. In DNA, the CDR3 is TGTGCCAGCACCGACGGGAGGGGAGCTTTCTTT.

The chain joins TRBV5-1 to TRBJ2-1; D may be TRBD1 (6 bases). The length of the CDR3 is 15 residues. Trimming took 0 bases from V and 6 from J, leaving 13 bases between them. CDR1 is SGHRS and CDR2 is YFSETQ in the germline V gene. The CDR3 region is CASSLGATGGNEQFF. The CDR3 DNA follows: TGCGCCAGCAGCTTGGGTGCGACAGGCGGCAATGAGCAGTTCTTC. The complete variable domain, with remaining parts taken from reference TRBV5-1 and TRBJ2-1, reads KAGVTQTPRYLIKTRGQQVTLSCSPISGHRSVSWYQQTPGQGLQFLFEYFSETQRNKGNFPGRFSGRQFSNSRSEMNVSTLELGDSALYLCASSLGATGGNEQFFGPGTRLTVL.

This clone was found once. This sequence joins TRBV5-1 and TRBJ1-1; TRBD1 matches at 10 bases. This CDR3 comprises 14 residues. V lost 0 bases to trimming and J lost 4 bases; unmatched junction nucleotides: 0. In germline, CDR1 is SGHRS, CDR2 YFSETQ. CDR3 sequence (DNA): TGCGCCAGCAGCTTGGGGACAGGGGGCACTGAAGCTTTCTTT. Translated: CASSLGTGGTEAFF.

The rearrangement joins TRBV9 to TRBJ2-5, with TRBD2 identical over 10 bases. The J call may be mistaken, given a closer DNA end match to TRBJ2-7. This CDR3 has 18 amino acids. CDR1 and CDR2 (germline): SGDLS, YYNGEE. The CDR3 loop reads CASSVGMGTSGNEYEQYF. The CDR3 DNA reads TGTGCCAGCAGCGTAGGGATGGGAACTAGCGGGAACGAATACGAGCAGTACTTC.

The chain carries TRBV18 and TRBJ2-3; D remains ambiguous. The germline V gene encodes CDR1 KGHSH and CDR2 LQKENI. V shed 2 bases and J shed 4 bases, with 4 bases lying between them. This CDR3 has 12 amino acids. CDR3 loop: CASSPGADTQYF. DNA of the CDR3: TGTGCCAGCTCACCAGGAGCAGATACGCAGTATTTT.

V and J are TRBV9 and TRBJ2-7, with D unclear. The V end was cut by 4 bases, the J end by 6 bases, with 11 bases between. The CDR3 length is 12 residues. Germline V gene data show CDR1 as SGDLS and CDR2 as YYNGEE. CDR3 sequence: CASSRALGEQYF. CDR3 bases: TGTGCCAGCAGCCGGGCCCTTGGCGAGCAGTACTTC.

The CDR3 sequence is CASSPAGQANYGYTF. DNA of the CDR3: TGTGCCAGCTCACCGGCGGGCCAAGCTAACTATGGCTACACCTTC. The V call is TRBV18, the J call TRBJ1-2; no firm D call. The CDR3 contains 15 residues. V was trimmed by 3 bases and J by 0 bases, leaving 11 bases between them. CDR1 is KGHSH, CDR2 LQKENI, per germline.

The rearrangement uses TRBV19 and TRBJ1-5, with D perhaps TRBD1 (5 bases). The germline V gene encodes CDR1 LNHDA and CDR2 SQIVND (reference sequence). This CDR3 has 14 amino acids. Trimming removed 4 bases at V and 4 bases at J, with 11 bases between. CDR3 protein: CASSTRQFNQPQHF. CDR3 in DNA: TGTGCCAGTAGTACCAGACAGTTTAATCAGCCCCAGCATTTT.